Presented here are 29 T cell receptor beta chains from one specimen sequenced in a study of T cell clones after liver transplantation. Libraries were prepared by immunoSEQ multiplex PCR; TCRdb keeps only in-frame clonotypes and omits some of them. Among roughly 80,000 clones listed, roughly 80% were seen once. Sequences were derived from CD4+ T cells from blood, sampled 45 to 46 months after liver transplant. Every receptor here comes from a human patient who received a liver transplant. The graft donor may account for some of the T cells.

This clone was seen many times. V is TRBV5-1 and J is TRBJ1-2; a weak D match, TRBD1 (5 bases). The ends were cut back, 0 bases at V and 5 bases at J, with 14 bases in the middle. The germline gives CDR1 SGHRS, CDR2 YFSETQ. CDR3 length: 15 amino acids. The CDR3 DNA sequence: TGCGCCAGCAGCTTGGACGGGACCGGATTTTATGGCTACACCTTC. Translation: CASSLDGTGFYGYTF.

The chain employs TRBV5-5 and TRBJ2-1; 15 bases map to TRBD2. Germline CDR1 and CDR2: SGHKS and YYEKEE (reference sequence). After removal of 0 bases from V and 6 bases from J, the junction contained 10 bases not matched to a gene. The CDR3 is 19 amino acids. In DNA, the CDR3 is TGTGCCAGCAGCTTGGTGCCCGGGACTAGCGGGAGGTTGGGCAATGAGCAGTTCTTC. Its protein is CASSLVPGTSGRLGNEQFF.

The V call is TRBV5-1, the J call TRBJ2-6; the D gene is possibly TRBD2 (5 bases). V was clipped by 1 base and J by 3 bases, with 17 bases between them. Germline V lookup: CDR1 SGHRS, CDR2 YFSETQ. The CDR3 is 18 residues long. The DNA for the CDR3 is TGCGCCAGCAGCTTGCGAGGGCAGTCCTCGGGTGGGGCCAACGTCCTGACTTTC. Translation gives CASSLRGQSSGGANVLTF.

V is TRBV4-3 and J is TRBJ1-3; 7 nucleotides align to TRBD1. The CDR3 length is 17 residues. Looked up from germline, CDR1 is LGHNA and CDR2 is YSLEER. V trimming: 4 bases; J trimming: 0 bases; junction bases outside the gene matches: 9. CDR3 coding DNA: TGCGCCAGCAGCCCAGCGACAGGGTCGAACTCTGGAAACACCATATATTTT. It yields the protein CASSPATGSNSGNTIYF.

CDR3 loop: CASRGTRNTGELFF. CDR3 nucleotide sequence: TGTGCCAGCAGGGGGACTAGAAACACCGGGGAGCTGTTTTTT. The rearrangement joins TRBV27 to TRBJ2-2; 8 bases fit TRBD2. The germline CDR1 and CDR2 sequences are MNHEY and SMNVEV (reference sequence). After removal of 6 bases from V and 2 bases from J, the junction contained 2 bases not matched to a gene. CDR3 length: 14 amino acids.

The V call is TRBV18, the J call TRBJ2-7, with 8 bases aligning to TRBD2. CDR3 size: 17 residues. V lost 3 bases to trimming and J lost 0 bases; unmatched junction nucleotides: 10. Germline CDR1 is KGHSH and CDR2 is LQKENI. CDR3 protein: CASSPRGSGTVSYEQYF. The DNA of the CDR3 is TGTGCCAGCTCACCCCGGGGTAGCGGGACCGTCTCCTACGAGCAGTACTTC.

The genes are TRBV7-3 and TRBJ2-7, with D tentatively TRBD2 (6 bases). Trimming left V 0 bases short and J 3 bases short, with 21 bases between. This CDR3 comprises 18 residues. The V gene's germline CDR1 is SGHTA and CDR2 FQGTGA. CDR3 DNA: TGTGCCAGCAGCTTAACAGGTCGGTTCCTAGCGCCCTACTACGAGCAGTACTTC. The encoded protein is CASSLTGRFLAPYYEQYF.

The J gene is TRBJ2-3, the V gene TRBV5-4; no firm D call. This CDR3 is 14 amino acids long. The V end was cut by 4 bases, the J end by 1 base, with 10 bases between. In germline, CDR1 is SGHNT, CDR2 YYREEE (reference sequence). The CDR3 reads CASSQGRGTDTQYF. In nucleotides, the CDR3 is TGTGCCAGCAGCCAAGGAAGAGGCACAGATACGCAGTATTTT.

This chain connects TRBV28 to TRBJ2-1; TRBD2 aligns across 9 bases. This CDR3 comprises 16 residues. V dropped 6 bases and J dropped 4; count of bases not matched to a gene: 10. Germline-derived CDR1 and CDR2 are MDHEN and SYDVKM. The CDR3 DNA follows: TGTGCCAGCAGAAGAGCGGGAGGCTCTATATACAATGAGCAGTTCTTC. This gives the protein CASRRAGGSIYNEQFF. The entire variable domain, with the rest obtained from reference TRBV28 and TRBJ2-1, is as follows: DVKVTQSSRYLVKRTGEKVFLECVQDMDHENMFWYRQDPGLGLRLIYFSYDVKMKEKGDIPEGYSVSREKKERFSLILESASTNQTSMYLCASRRAGGSIYNEQFFGPGTRLTVL.

The CDR3 reads CASSFSDRTYEQYF. CDR3 nucleotide sequence: TGTGCCAGCAGTTTTAGTGACCGAACCTACGAGCAGTACTTC. This chain connects TRBV28 to TRBJ2-7, with no clear D. The CDR3 consists of 14 residues. Germline V CDR1 and CDR2: MDHEN, SYDVKM. The V gene lost 3 bases and the J gene lost 2 bases, with 11 bases spanning the gap.

The chain uses TRBV27 and TRBJ2-1; the D gene is possibly TRBD1 (5 bases). The CDR3 has 15 residues. Trimming took 5 bases from V and 6 from J, leaving 17 bases between them. Germline-derived CDR1 and CDR2 are MNHEY and SMNVEV (reference sequence). In nucleotides, the CDR3 is TGTGCCAGCAGTCCCTCCAGGGTAATGGCCAATGAGCAGTTCTTC. The encoded protein is CASSPSRVMANEQFF.

The chain has TRBV29-1 and TRBJ2-5; 13 bases match TRBD2. This CDR3 comprises 17 residues. Germline CDR1 reads SQVTM; CDR2 reads ANQGSEA. The V gene end was trimmed by 4 bases and the J gene end by 4 bases; junction bases not matched to a gene: 12. CDR3 DNA: TGCAGCGTTGCACCTACGACTAGCGGGGGGTCGGGAGAGACCCAGTACTTC. It specifies CSVAPTTSGGSGETQYF. The full variable domain, completed using reference TRBV29-1 and TRBJ2-5, is SAVISQKPSRDICQRGTSLTIQCQVDSQVTMMFWYRQQPGQSLTLIATANQGSEATYESGFVIDKFPISRPNLTFSTLTVSNMSPEDSSIYLCSVAPTTSGGSGETQYFGPGTRLLVL.

The chain recombines TRBV20-1 with TRBJ1-2; D unresolved. This CDR3 is 11 amino acids long. Looked up from germline, CDR1 is DFQATT and CDR2 is SNEGSKA (reference sequence). V was clipped by 3 bases and J by 2 bases, with 4 bases between them. The DNA for the CDR3 is TGCAGTGCTAGTTCCAACTATGGCTACACCTTC. Translating it yields CSASSNYGYTF.

V gene TRBV2 combines with J gene TRBJ2-7; 9 bases match TRBD1. Germline assignment: CDR1 SNHLY and CDR2 FYNNEI. This CDR3 region has 12 residues. V was clipped by 6 bases and J by 5 bases; unmatched bases: 2. The CDR3 DNA sequence: TGTGCCAGCAGGAGGACAGGGGACGAGCAGTACTTC. Protein product: CASRRTGDEQYF.

This chain uses TRBV7-2 with TRBJ1-4, with D unclear. The V end lost 2 bases, the J end lost 7 bases, and 8 bases lay between the germline ends. The CDR3 contains 13 residues. CDR1 SGHTA and CDR2 FQGNSA come from the germline V gene. The CDR3 sequence: CASSLRQSEKLFF. For the CDR3, the DNA is TGTGCCAGCAGCTTAAGGCAGAGTGAAAAACTGTTTTTT.

This sequence joins TRBV15 and TRBJ2-2, with 7 nucleotides matching TRBD2. This CDR3 has 15 residues. Germline V CDR1 and CDR2: LNHNV, YYDKDF (reference sequence). Losses at the gene ends were 5 bases for V and 2 bases for J; bases not matched to a gene: 5. CDR3 region: CATSVSGPNTGELFF. The CDR3 nucleotides are TGTGCCACCAGCGTTAGCGGGCCCAACACCGGGGAGCTGTTTTTT. Filled out from reference TRBV15 and TRBJ2-2, the complete variable domain reads DAMVIQNPRYQVTQFGKPVTLSCSQTLNHNVMYWYQQKSSQAPKLLFHYYDKDFNNEADTPDNFQSRRPNTSFCFLDIRSPGLGDTAMYLCATSVSGPNTGELFFGEGSRLTVL.

The chain joins TRBV6-5 to TRBJ1-3; D remains ambiguous. Trimming removed 5 bases at V and 0 bases at J, with 11 bases between. CDR3 length: 15 residues. CDR1 MNHEY and CDR2 SVGAGI come from the germline V gene. The CDR3 protein is CASSTARGSGNTIYF. The CDR3 DNA follows: TGTGCCAGCAGTACCGCCCGGGGCTCTGGAAACACCATATATTTT.

The gene calls are TRBV28 and TRBJ2-7, with D unresolved. V dropped 0 bases and J dropped 3 bases, with 12 bases sitting between them. Germline V gene sequence: CDR1 MDHEN, CDR2 SYDVKM. CDR3 size: 15 residues. CDR3: CASSLWTPVNYEQYF. CDR3 in DNA: TGTGCCAGCAGTTTATGGACTCCTGTTAACTACGAGCAGTACTTC.

The chain is built from TRBV7-6 and TRBJ2-3, with a weak D call TRBD1 (5 bases). The CDR3 runs 15 residues. V shed 5 bases and J shed 3 bases, with 15 bases lying between them. CDR1 and CDR2 from the germline V gene are SGHVS and FNYEAQ. The CDR3 region is CASSPQGLGTDTQYF. The CDR3 DNA reads TGTGCCAGCAGCCCCCAGGGTTTAGGGACAGATACGCAGTATTTT.

In its sample, this clone was seen once. CDR3 protein: CASSLQQGIYEQYF. The CDR3 coding sequence is TGCGCCAGCAGCTTGCAACAGGGGATCTACGAGCAGTACTTC. The chain is built from TRBV5-1 and TRBJ2-7, with 7 positions matching TRBD1. CDR3 length: 14 residues. CDR1 SGHRS and CDR2 YFSETQ come from the germline V gene. After removal of 1 base from V and 3 bases from J, the junction contained 4 bases not matched to a gene.

The V call is TRBV18, the J call TRBJ1-1; D not resolved. Trimming pared 2 bases from V and 6 bases from J, leaving 16 bases between. The germline V gene encodes CDR1 KGHSH and CDR2 LQKENI. The CDR3 is 15 residues long. The CDR3 DNA reads as TGTGCCAGCTCACCAGAGAGTATGGGAACTGCTGAAGCTTTCTTT. Translation: CASSPESMGTAEAFF.

V and J are TRBV6-1 and TRBJ1-5; TRBD1 might be the D (6 bases). In germline, CDR1 is MNHNS, CDR2 SASEGT. Deletions cut 9 bases from V and 1 base from J, with 13 bases between. CDR3 length: 14 amino acids. The CDR3 nucleotides are TGTGCCAGTTTTACAGGGCAGAGCAATCAGCCCCAGCATTTT. It codes for CASFTGQSNQPQHF.

The count of this clone is one. The CDR3 reads CASSSRDRELNEKLFF. The CDR3 DNA reads TGTGCCAGCAGTTCCCGGGACAGGGAACTTAATGAAAAACTGTTTTTT. The genes are TRBV2 and TRBJ1-4; 9 nucleotides agree with TRBD1. Germline assignment: CDR1 SNHLY and CDR2 FYNNEI. The CDR3 loop spans 16 amino acids. With V trimmed by 5 bases and J by 4 bases, 8 bases remained unmatched.

The genes are TRBV19 and TRBJ1-2; tentatively, D is TRBD1 (6 bases). V was cut by 4 bases and J by 8 bases, with 17 bases left in between. CDR3 size: 14 residues. The germline V gene encodes CDR1 LNHDA and CDR2 SQIVND (reference sequence). In DNA form, the CDR3 reads TGTGCCAGTAGTACCTTACAGGGTTCGCCCGGCTACACCTTC. This sequence encodes CASSTLQGSPGYTF.

This chain joins TRBV7-2 and TRBJ1-1, with D unclear. V gave up 1 base and J gave up 4 bases, with 10 bases separating them. The CDR3 contains 14 residues. The germline CDR1 and CDR2 sequences are SGHTA and FQGNSA. CDR3 DNA sequence: TGTGCCAGCAGCTTAGAATGGGCAGCCACTGAAGCTTTCTTT. Translating gives CASSLEWAATEAFF.

Here the CDR3 reads CASSLRGAPYNEQFF. In DNA, the CDR3 is TGTGCCAGCAGCTTGCGAGGGGCGCCCTACAATGAGCAGTTCTTC. V and J are TRBV5-8 and TRBJ2-1; D is possibly TRBD1 or TRBD2 (5 bases each). There are 15 residues in the CDR3. Germline V gene lookup returns CDR1 SGHTS and CDR2 YDEGEE. V lost 1 base and J lost 2, with 10 bases in between.

The chain is built from TRBV28 and TRBJ1-5; TRBD1 aligns across 8 bases. The V gene end was trimmed by 2 bases and the J gene end by 7 bases; junction bases not matched to a gene: 1. The CDR3 contains 13 residues. Germline-derived CDR1 and CDR2 are MDHEN and SYDVKM. CDR3 in amino acids: CASSLNRGQPQHF. CDR3 coding DNA: TGTGCCAGCAGTTTAAACAGGGGGCAGCCCCAGCATTTT.

This chain uses TRBV27 with TRBJ1-2; 7 bases fit TRBD1. This CDR3 spans 15 amino acids. J gave up 1 base and V 7 bases, and 9 bases lay outside the gene matches. Per the germline V gene, CDR1 is MNHEY and CDR2 is SMNVEV (reference sequence). Here the CDR3 reads CASTPSGTVNYGYTF. In DNA, the CDR3 is TGTGCCAGCACCCCCTCCGGGACAGTTAACTATGGCTACACCTTC.

J is TRBJ2-5 and V is TRBV5-1, with 7 nucleotides matching TRBD2. The CDR3 length is 13 residues. CDR1 and CDR2 from the germline V gene are SGHRS and YFSETQ. After removal of 3 bases from V and 3 bases from J, the junction contained 2 bases not matched to a gene. For the CDR3, the DNA is TGCGCCAGCAGCTCCAGCGGGGAAGAGACCCAGTACTTC. Translating gives CASSSSGEETQYF.